This TCR beta chain was recovered during a study of T-cell memory formation after mild COVID-19. Study outcomes and limitations: CD4+ clones that contracted lay mainly in CM and EM; CD8+ ones lay in EMRA. Cross-reactive memory apparently joined, as some responding clones appeared in pre-infection memory.

For this clonotype: The antigen is undetermined.

TCR alpha and TCR beta cDNA libraries with sample barcodes and UMIs came from 5'RACE using constant-segment primers. Each CDR3 protein gets one entry after TCRdb re-called the 5' RACE reads with MiXCR. The data contain 350,000 to 550,000 distinct CDR3 sequences, around 17% of them seen just once; the ten biggest clones take up under 25%. Per germline, CDR1 MNHEY and CDR2 SVGAGI. The trim removed 6 bases at V and 3 bases at J, leaving 6 bases unmatched. The CDR3 covers 15 residues. The V call is TRBV6-5, the J call TRBJ2-2, with 8 bases lining up with TRBD1. This sequence was found in a young man who had mild COVID-19 (a few samples of this study predate the infection). Cell type and time point are not known. Specimen: PBMCs or a T cell subset sorted from them (not recorded which). The CDR3 region is CASRVGTGDTGELFF. DNA for the CDR3: TGTGCCAGCAGGGTCGGGACAGGTGACACCGGGGAGCTGTTTTTT.